The 11 T cell receptor beta chains below all came from one sample that was sequenced in a study of T cell responses to AZD1222 COVID-19 vaccine. Sequenced by immunoSEQ multiplex PCR; TCRdb stores in-frame clones only, minus some. The data contain approximately 140,000 clones, about nine tenths of them singletons. Specimen: peripheral blood, collected 28 days after the second AZD1222 dose. The receptor set was obtained from an adult who received the AZD1222 COVID-19 vaccine.

V is TRBV15 and J is TRBJ2-3; D gene unclear. The CDR3 has 14 amino acids. Trimming took 0 bases from V and 4 from J, leaving 8 bases between them. Germline-derived CDR1 and CDR2 are LNHNV and YYDKDF (reference sequence). In nucleotides, the CDR3 is TGTGCCACCAGCAGAGATAGGAAATCAGATACGCAGTATTTT. Encoded protein: CATSRDRKSDTQYF.

V usage is TRBV25-1 and J usage is TRBJ1-2; TRBD1 is a possible D gene (6 bases). V shed 3 bases and J shed 8 bases, with 13 bases lying between them. In germline, CDR1 is MGHDK, CDR2 SYGVNS. This CDR3 region has 13 residues. CDR3 bases: TGTGCCAGCAGTGAGATGTACAGGGAAGGCTACACCTTC. Translation: CASSEMYREGYTF.

The V and J genes are TRBV29-1 and TRBJ2-3, with a possible D match to TRBD1 (6 bases). The germline V and J ends were trimmed by 5 bases and 0 bases, with 9 bases remaining between them. Germline CDR1 is SQVTM and CDR2 is ANQGSEA. The CDR3 is 13 residues long. The CDR3 nucleotides read TGCAGCGTTTCAGGGGAGAGCACAGATACGCAGTATTTT. Translating it yields CSVSGESTDTQYF.

The rearrangement uses TRBV11-1 and TRBJ2-1; the D gene is possibly TRBD2 (6 bases). The CDR3 is 15 amino acids. CDR1 and CDR2 (germline): SGHAT, FQDESV (reference sequence). V was pared by 2 bases and J by 0 bases, with 8 bases between. Written as DNA, the CDR3 is TGTGCCAGCAGCTTAAGGCGGGGCTCCTACAATGAGCAGTTCTTC. This encodes CASSLRRGSYNEQFF.

The V gene is TRBV29-1, the J gene TRBJ1-1; unclear D gene. CDR1 SQVTM and CDR2 ANQGSEA come from the germline V gene. The CDR3 runs to 11 residues. V gave up 4 bases and J gave up 1 base, with 4 bases separating them. Here the CDR3 DNA reads TGCAGCGTTGCACAGAACACTGAAGCTTTCTTT. This gives the protein CSVAQNTEAFF.

This chain uses TRBV6-1 with TRBJ1-2, with 7 bases lining up with TRBD1. CDR1 and CDR2 (germline): MNHNS, SASEGT. This CDR3 region has 15 residues. The ends lost 0 bases at V and 7 bases at J; junction bases unmatched: 8. CDR3 coding DNA: TGTGCCAGCAGTGAAGCGAGGGGGCTCCCCTCTGGCTACACCTTC. Translation: CASSEARGLPSGYTF.

The rearrangement links TRBV7-2 to TRBJ2-7, with D unresolved. The CDR3 is 14 amino acids. Germline V gene lookup returns CDR1 SGHTA and CDR2 FQGNSA. V was clipped by 0 bases and J by 5 bases, with 11 bases between them. CDR3: CASSLATALDEQYF. Written as DNA, the CDR3 is TGTGCCAGCAGCTTAGCCACAGCATTAGACGAGCAGTACTTC.

This chain joins TRBV4-3 and TRBJ2-2; 7 bases align to TRBD2. The CDR3 has 15 amino acids. CDR1 and CDR2 (germline): LGHNA, YSLEER. V lost 6 bases to trimming and J lost 4 bases; unmatched junction nucleotides: 8. The CDR3 nucleotides are TGCGCCAGCAGTGCCCGACTAGCCATCACCGGGGAGCTGTTTTTT. Translated, it gives CASSARLAITGELFF.

This clone has only a few counts. The rearrangement uses TRBV25-1 and TRBJ2-1, with D perhaps TRBD1 or TRBD2 (5 bases each). Germline assignment: CDR1 MGHDK and CDR2 SYGVNS. The CDR3 is 15 amino acids. Between the trimmed V and J ends, which lost 3 bases and 6 bases, there was a span of 15 bases. CDR3: CASSDRGRLFNEQFF. CDR3 coding DNA: TGTGCCAGCAGTGATCGGGGCCGGCTCTTCAATGAGCAGTTCTTC. Complete variable domain (other parts from reference TRBV25-1 and TRBJ2-1): EADIYQTPRYLVIGTGKKITLECSQTMGHDKMYWYQQDPGMELHLIHYSYGVNSTEKGDLSSESTVSRIRTEHFPLTLESARPSHTSQYLCASSDRGRLFNEQFFGPGTRLTVL.

The V call is TRBV7-9, the J call TRBJ1-1; the D is unclear. The V end lost 6 bases, the J end lost 11 bases, and 22 bases lay between the germline ends. The germline V gene has CDR1 SEHNR and CDR2 FQNEAQ (reference sequence). CDR3 length: 14 amino acids. The CDR3 nucleotides read TGTGCCAGCAGTCCCAAGTTTGACTGGGAAGGGGCTTTCTTT. Protein: CASSPKFDWEGAFF. Filled out from reference TRBV7-9 and TRBJ1-1, the complete variable domain reads DTGVSQNPRHKITKRGQNVTFRCDPISEHNRLYWYRQTLGQGPEFLTYFQNEAQLEKSRLLSDRFSAERPKGSFSTLEIQRTEQGDSAMYLCASSPKFDWEGAFFGQGTRLTVV.

The genes are TRBV24-1 and TRBJ2-7, with 7 bases aligning to TRBD1. Germline CDR1 reads KGHDR; CDR2 reads SFDVKD. J gave up 3 bases and V 9 bases, and 7 bases lay outside the gene matches. The CDR3 covers 13 residues. CDR3 bases: TGTGCCACCGCTGGACAGGCGGACTACGAGCAGTACTTC. Translation gives CATAGQADYEQYF.